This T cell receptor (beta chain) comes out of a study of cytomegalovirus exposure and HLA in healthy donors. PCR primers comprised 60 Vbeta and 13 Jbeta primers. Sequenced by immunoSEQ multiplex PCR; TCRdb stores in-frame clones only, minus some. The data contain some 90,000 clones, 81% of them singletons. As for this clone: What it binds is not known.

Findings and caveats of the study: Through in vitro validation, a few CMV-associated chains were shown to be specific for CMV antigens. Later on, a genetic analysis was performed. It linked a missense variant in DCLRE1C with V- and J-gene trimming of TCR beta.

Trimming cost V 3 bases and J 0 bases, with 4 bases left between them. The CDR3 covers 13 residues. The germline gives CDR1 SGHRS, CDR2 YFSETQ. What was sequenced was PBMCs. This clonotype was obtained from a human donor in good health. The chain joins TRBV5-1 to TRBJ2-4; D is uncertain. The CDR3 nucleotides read TGCGCCAGCAGCTCGGTAGCCAAAAACATTCAGTACTTC. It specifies CASSSVAKNIQYF. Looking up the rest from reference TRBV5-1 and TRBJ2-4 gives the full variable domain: KAGVTQTPRYLIKTRGQQVTLSCSPISGHRSVSWYQQTPGQGLQFLFEYFSETQRNKGNFPGRFSGRQFSNSRSEMNVSTLELGDSALYLCASSSVAKNIQYFGAGTRLSVL.